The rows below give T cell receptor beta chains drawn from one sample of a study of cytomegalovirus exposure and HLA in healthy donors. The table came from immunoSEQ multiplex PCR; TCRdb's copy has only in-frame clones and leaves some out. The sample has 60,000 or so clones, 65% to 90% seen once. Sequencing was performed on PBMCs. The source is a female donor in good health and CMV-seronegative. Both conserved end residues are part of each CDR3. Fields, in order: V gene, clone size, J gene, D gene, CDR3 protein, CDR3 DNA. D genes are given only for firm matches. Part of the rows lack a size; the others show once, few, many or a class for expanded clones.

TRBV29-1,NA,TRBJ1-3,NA,CSVGEDSGNTIYF,TGCAGCGTTGGCGAGGACAGTGGAAACACCATATATTTT
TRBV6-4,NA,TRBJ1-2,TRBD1,CASSDSDRGLGYTF,TGTGCCAGCAGTGACTCCGACAGGGGTTTAGGCTACACCTTC
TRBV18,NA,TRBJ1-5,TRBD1,CASRFRDRGGGPQHF,TGTGCCAGCCGTTTTCGGGACAGGGGGGGAGGGCCCCAGCATTTT
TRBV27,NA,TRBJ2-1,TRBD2,CASSLGTSGMANEQFF,TGTGCCAGCAGTTTAGGAACCAGCGGGATGGCCAATGAGCAGTTCTTC
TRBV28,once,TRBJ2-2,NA,CASSIRGANTGELFF,TGTGCCAGCAGTATCAGGGGCGCGAACACCGGGGAGCTGTTTTTT
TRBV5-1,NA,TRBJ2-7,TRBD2,CASSFGPTGGPYEQYF,TGCGCCAGCAGCTTCGGCCCTACGGGAGGTCCCTACGAGCAGTACTTC
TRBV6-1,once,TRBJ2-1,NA,CASSTTSSYNEQFF,TGTGCCAGCAGTACTACCAGCTCCTACAATGAGCAGTTCTTC
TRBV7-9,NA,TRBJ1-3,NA,CASSFTGSGNTIYF,TGTGCCAGCAGCTTTACAGGGTCTGGAAACACCATATATTTT
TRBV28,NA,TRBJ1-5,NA,CASMRGPGNQPQHF,TGTGCCAGCATGCGGGGGCCCGGCAATCAGCCCCAGCATTTT
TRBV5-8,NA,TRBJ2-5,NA,CASSLGDF,TGTGCCAGCAGCCTCGGGGACTTC
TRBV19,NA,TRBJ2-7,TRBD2,CASSPRLAGTGEQYF,TGTGCCAGTAGTCCCCGACTAGCGGGAACAGGGGAGCAGTACTTC
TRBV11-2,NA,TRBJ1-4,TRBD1,CASSYLYRDSHPSEKLFF,TGTGCCAGCAGCTACCTGTACAGGGACAGTCACCCCTCCGAAAAACTGTTTTTT
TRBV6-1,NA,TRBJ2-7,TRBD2,CASSPRTSGSYEQYF,TGTGCCAGCAGTCCTCGGACTAGCGGATCCTACGAGCAGTACTTC
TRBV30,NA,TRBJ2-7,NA,CAWSLTRCEQYF,TGTGCCTGGAGCCTGACACGTTGCGAGCAGTACTTC
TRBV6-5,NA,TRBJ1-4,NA,CASTQAGEGYEKLFF,TGTGCCAGCACCCAAGCCGGGGAGGGTTATGAAAAACTGTTTTTT
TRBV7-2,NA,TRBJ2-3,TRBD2,CASTLAGGPDTQYF,TGTGCCAGCACCCTAGCGGGAGGTCCAGATACGCAGTATTTT
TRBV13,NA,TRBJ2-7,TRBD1,CASRKTGVAYEQSF,TGTGCCAGCAGAAAAACAGGGGTTGCCTACGAGCAGTCCTTC
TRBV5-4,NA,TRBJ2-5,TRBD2,CASSPGTTRRRETQYF,TGTGCCAGCAGCCCTGGGACTACACGAAGGAGAGAGACCCAGTACTTC
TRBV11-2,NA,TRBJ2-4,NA,CASSNRGTLTKNIQYF,TGTGCCAGCAGCAACCGGGGGACCCTAACTAAAAACATTCAGTACTTC
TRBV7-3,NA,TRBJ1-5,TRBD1,CASRLPGQGARDQPQHF,TGTGCCAGCAGACTTCCGGGACAGGGGGCGCGGGATCAGCCCCAGCATTTT
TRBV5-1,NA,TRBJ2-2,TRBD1,CASSGTGAGELFF,TGCGCCAGCAGCGGGACAGGTGCCGGGGAGCTGTTTTTT
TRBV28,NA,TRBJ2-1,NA,CATAREYNEQFF,TGTGCCACCGCCCGGGAGTACAATGAGCAGTTCTTC
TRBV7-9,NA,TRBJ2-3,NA,CASSWTVSTDTQYF,TGTGCCAGCAGCTGGACAGTCTCCACAGATACGCAGTATTTT
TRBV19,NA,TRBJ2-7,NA,CASSLARRSASSYEQYF,TGTGCCAGTAGTCTGGCGAGGCGGAGCGCAAGCTCCTACGAGCAGTACTTC
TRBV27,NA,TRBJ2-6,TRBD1,CASSHSTGGRSGANVLTF,TGTGCCAGCAGCCATTCGACAGGGGGGAGGTCTGGGGCCAACGTCCTGACTTTC
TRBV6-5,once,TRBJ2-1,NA,CATKTGFSYNEQFF,TGTGCCACCAAGACAGGTTTCTCCTACAATGAGCAGTTCTTC
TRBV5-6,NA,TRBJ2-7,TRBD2,CASSLSSGGSYEQYF,TGTGCCAGCAGCTTGTCTAGCGGGGGCTCCTACGAGCAGTACTTC
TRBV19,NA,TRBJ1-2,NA,CASSIGGRSDTF,TGTGCCAGTAGTATTGGCGGCCGATCGGACACCTTC
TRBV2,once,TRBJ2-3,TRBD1,CASEIQGAQTDTQYF,TGTGCCAGCGAGATTCAGGGGGCGCAAACAGATACGCAGTATTTT
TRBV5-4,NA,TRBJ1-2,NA,CASSSNLRGGYGYTF,TGTGCCAGCAGCTCCAACCTCAGGGGCGGCTATGGCTACACCTTC
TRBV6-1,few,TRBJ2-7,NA,CATIYTDNLNYEQYF,TGTGCCACCATATACACGGACAACCTTAACTACGAGCAGTACTTC
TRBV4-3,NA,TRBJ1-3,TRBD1,CASSQDPGGGNTIYF,TGCGCCAGCAGCCAAGATCCAGGGGGCGGAAACACCATATATTTT
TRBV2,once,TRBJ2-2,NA,CASSETGGELFF,TGTGCCAGCAGTGAAACGGGCGGGGAGCTGTTTTTT
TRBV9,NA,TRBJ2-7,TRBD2,CASSPRLAVEQYF,TGTGCCAGCAGCCCCCGACTAGCGGTCGAGCAGTACTTC
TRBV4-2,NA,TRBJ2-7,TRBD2,CASSSGGSSYEQYF,TGTGCCAGCAGCTCGGGGGGAAGCTCCTACGAGCAGTACTTC
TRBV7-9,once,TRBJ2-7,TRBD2,CASSPPGRAYEQYF,TGTGCCAGCAGCCCCCCCGGGAGGGCGTACGAGCAGTACTTC
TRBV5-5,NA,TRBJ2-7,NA,CASSLLGAYEQYF,TGTGCCAGCAGCTTGTTGGGCGCCTACGAGCAGTACTTC
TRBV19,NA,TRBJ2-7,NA,CASRERTANYEQYF,TGTGCCAGTCGGGAGAGGACGGCCAACTACGAGCAGTACTTC
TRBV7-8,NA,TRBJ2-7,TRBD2,CASSLNSLAGVYEQYF,TGTGCCAGCAGCTTAAACTCACTAGCGGGAGTCTACGAGCAGTACTTC
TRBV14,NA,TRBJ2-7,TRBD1,CASSRDSYEQYF,TGTGCCAGTTCCCGGGACAGTTACGAGCAGTACTTC
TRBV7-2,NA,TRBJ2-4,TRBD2,CASSLPGLLNSQYF,TGTGCCAGCAGCTTACCGGGACTACTTAACAGTCAGTACTTC
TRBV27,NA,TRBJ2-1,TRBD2,CASSLRSREVNEQFF,TGTGCCAGCAGCTTAAGGTCGCGGGAGGTCAATGAGCAGTTCTTC
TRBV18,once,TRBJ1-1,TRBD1,CASSPGQGHTEAFF,TGTGCCAGCTCACCCGGACAGGGACACACTGAAGCTTTCTTT
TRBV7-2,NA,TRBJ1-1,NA,CASTDQGYTEAFF,TGTGCCAGCACCGACCAGGGGTACACTGAAGCTTTCTTT
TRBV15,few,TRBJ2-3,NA,CATSRELSERSSTDTQYF,TGTGCCACCAGCAGAGAACTTTCGGAGAGATCTAGCACAGATACGCAGTATTTT
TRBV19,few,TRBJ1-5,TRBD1,CASRAMDRDGQPQHF,TGTGCCAGTAGAGCCATGGACAGGGATGGTCAGCCCCAGCATTTT
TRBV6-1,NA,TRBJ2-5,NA,CASSFGETQYF,TGTGCCAGCAGTTTCGGAGAGACCCAGTACTTC
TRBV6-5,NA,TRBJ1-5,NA,CASSLVGPGQPQHF,TGTGCCAGCAGTTTGGTTGGGCCTGGGCAGCCCCAGCATTTT
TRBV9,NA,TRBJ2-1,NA,CASSVASAQEPRNEQFF,TGTGCCAGCAGCGTAGCTTCTGCCCAGGAACCCCGCAATGAGCAGTTCTTC
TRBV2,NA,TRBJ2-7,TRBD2,CASSEGPLGRGGWMRQYF,TGTGCCAGCAGTGAAGGCCCCCTTGGGCGGGGGGGCTGGATGCGGCAGTACTTC
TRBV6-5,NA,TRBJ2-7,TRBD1,CASSYSPGQGGEQYF,TGTGCCAGCAGTTACTCCCCGGGACAGGGGGGCGAGCAGTACTTC
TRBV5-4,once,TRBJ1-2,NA,CASSSGTMGLGYGYTF,TGTGCCAGCAGCTCCGGGACAATGGGCCTAGGTTATGGCTACACCTTC
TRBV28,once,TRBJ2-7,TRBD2,CASTPWEGKSYEQYF,TGTGCCAGCACCCCGTGGGAGGGGAAGTCCTACGAGCAGTACTTC
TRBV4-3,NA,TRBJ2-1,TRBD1,CASSDRGSYNEQFF,TGCGCCAGCAGCGACAGGGGGTCCTACAATGAGCAGTTCTTC
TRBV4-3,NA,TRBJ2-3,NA,CASSQSWGRPDTQYF,TGCGCCAGCAGCCAAAGCTGGGGGCGCCCAGATACGCAGTATTTT
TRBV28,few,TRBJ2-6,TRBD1,CASSFPPGQGPAGANVLTF,TGTGCCAGCAGTTTTCCTCCGGGACAGGGGCCCGCTGGGGCCAACGTCCTGACTTTC
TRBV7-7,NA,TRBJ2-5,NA,CASSLQQSGETQYF,TGTGCTAGCAGCTTACAACAGAGCGGGGAGACCCAGTACTTC
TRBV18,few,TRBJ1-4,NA,CASSPGQWREKLFF,TGTGCCAGCTCACCAGGGCAGTGGCGTGAAAAACTGTTTTTT
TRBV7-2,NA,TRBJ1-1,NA,CASSLGADRARTEAFF,TGTGCCAGCAGCCTGGGGGCGGATAGGGCGAGGACTGAAGCTTTCTTT
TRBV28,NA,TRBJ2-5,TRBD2,CASSRGGTQYF,TGTGCCAGCAGCCGGGGGGGGACCCAGTACTTC